These T cell receptor beta chains were read from a single sample in a study of blood T cells in healthy people across ages. TCRdb called the 5' RACE reads again in MiXCR, with one record for every CDR3 protein. In the table there are about 730,000 distinct CDR3 sequences, roughly two fifths of which are singletons. Specimen: blood. The source is a woman in her sixties or seventies in good health. Both conserved end residues are part of each CDR3. The order of the fields is J gene, V gene, CDR3 protein.

>TRBJ1-4|TRBV6-2/TRBV6-3
CASSYVNTYATNEKLFF
>TRBJ1-1|TRBV7-6
CASSPGAVIEAFF
>TRBJ2-5|TRBV9
CASSVGGLAGGMWEQYF
>TRBJ1-2|TRBV6-2/TRBV6-3
CASTQVLEAGYTF
>TRBJ2-7|TRBV30
CAWLRAGEAYEQYF
>TRBJ2-6|TRBV3-1
CASSHQHSGANVLTF
>.|TRBV7-2
CASSRTTGSYEQYF
>TRBJ2-5|TRBV9
CASSVGTKYQETQYF
>TRBJ2-6|TRBV6-2/TRBV6-3
CASSYGTAGSGANVLTF
>TRBJ2-7|TRBV28
CASRTGQGPYEQYF
>TRBJ2-5|TRBV28
CASSLTGRPYRNEQYF
>TRBJ1-5|TRBV7-9
CASSLGGTGRGNQPQHF
>TRBJ1-2|TRBV6-1
CASSEDWDGYTF
>TRBJ2-1|TRBV20-1
CSAPKRGENAYNEQFF
>TRBJ2-3|TRBV24-1
CATSDPDGATGDTQYF
>TRBJ2-5|TRBV4-3
CASSHGAGGPQETQYF
>TRBJ2-5|TRBV5-1
CASSSGTVQRTQYF
>TRBJ2-7|TRBV13
CASSLYSSLGEQYF